The sequence of this T cell receptor (beta chain) was determined in a study of CD8 T cells in Susac syndrome. Study summary: Patients with Susac syndrome were therapy-naive, on corticosteroids, or on intravenous immunoglobulin alone at the time that blood was drawn.

CDR3 size: 16 residues. V gave up 4 bases and J gave up 5 bases, with 24 bases separating them. Germline assignment: CDR1 DFQATT and CDR2 SNEGSKA (reference sequence). An input of about 0.5 to 1 ug of RNA was subjected to reverse transcription using random hexamers. The TCR beta CDR3 was amplified by immunoSEQ multiplex PCR across 54 Vbeta, 13 Jbeta. MiXCR, run by TCRdb on the immunoSEQ multiplex PCR reads, gives a single entry per CDR3 protein. Of some 180,000 distinct CDR3 sequences listed, roughly 94% are singletons. CD8+ and CD4+ T cells from blood underwent TCR beta sequencing. Input material: CD4+ T cells from PBMCs. The chain uses TRBV20-1 and TRBJ2-7; a weak D match, TRBD1 (5 bases). This clonotype originated in a human donor with Susac syndrome. The DNA for the CDR3 is TGCAGTGCTAATACGTTGTCCCCTGAAGGGGCGAACGAGCAGTACTTC. Translated: CSANTLSPEGANEQYF.